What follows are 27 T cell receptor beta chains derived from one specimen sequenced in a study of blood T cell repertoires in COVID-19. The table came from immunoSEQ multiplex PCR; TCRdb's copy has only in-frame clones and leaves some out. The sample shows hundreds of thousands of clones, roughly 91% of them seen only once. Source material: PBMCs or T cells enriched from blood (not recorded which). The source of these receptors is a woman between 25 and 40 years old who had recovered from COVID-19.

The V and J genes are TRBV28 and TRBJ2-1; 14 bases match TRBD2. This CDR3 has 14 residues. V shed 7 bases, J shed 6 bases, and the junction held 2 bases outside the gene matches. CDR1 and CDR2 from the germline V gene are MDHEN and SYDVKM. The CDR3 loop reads CASMGLAGVNEQFF. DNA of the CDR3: TGTGCCAGCATGGGACTAGCGGGAGTCAATGAGCAGTTCTTC.

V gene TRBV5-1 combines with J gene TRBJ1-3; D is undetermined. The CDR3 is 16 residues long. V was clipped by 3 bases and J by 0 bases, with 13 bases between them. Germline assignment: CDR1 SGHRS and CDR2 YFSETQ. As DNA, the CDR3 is TGCGCCAGCAGCTCCTCCAGACTCCACTCTGGAAACACCATATATTTT. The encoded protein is CASSSSRLHSGNTIYF.

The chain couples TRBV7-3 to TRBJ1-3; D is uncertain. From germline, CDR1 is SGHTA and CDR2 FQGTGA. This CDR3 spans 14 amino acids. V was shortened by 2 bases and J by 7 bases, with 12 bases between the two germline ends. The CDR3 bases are TGTGCCAGCAGCTTAGGGAGCCCGCCGAACACCATATATTTT. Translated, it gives CASSLGSPPNTIYF.

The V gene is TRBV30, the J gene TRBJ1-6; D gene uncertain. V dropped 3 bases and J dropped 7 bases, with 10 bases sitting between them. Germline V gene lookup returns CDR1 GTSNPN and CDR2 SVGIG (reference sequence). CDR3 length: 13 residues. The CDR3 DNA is TGTGCCTGGAGCCTCAAGAGAAATTCACCCCTCCACTTT. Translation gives CAWSLKRNSPLHF.

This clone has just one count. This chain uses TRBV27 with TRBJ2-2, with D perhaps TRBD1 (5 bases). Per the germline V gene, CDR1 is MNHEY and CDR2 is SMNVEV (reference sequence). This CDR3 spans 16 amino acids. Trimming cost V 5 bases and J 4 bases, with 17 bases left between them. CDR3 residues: CASSIQGVSGTGELFF. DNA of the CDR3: TGTGCCAGCAGTATTCAAGGGGTTTCGGGCACCGGGGAGCTGTTTTTT.

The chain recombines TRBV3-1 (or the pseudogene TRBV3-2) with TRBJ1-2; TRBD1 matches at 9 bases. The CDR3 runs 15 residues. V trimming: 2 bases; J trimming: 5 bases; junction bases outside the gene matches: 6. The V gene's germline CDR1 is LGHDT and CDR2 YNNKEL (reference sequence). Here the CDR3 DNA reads TGTGCCAGCAGCCAACCGAAGACAGGGGGGTATGGCTACACCTTC. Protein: CASSQPKTGGYGYTF.

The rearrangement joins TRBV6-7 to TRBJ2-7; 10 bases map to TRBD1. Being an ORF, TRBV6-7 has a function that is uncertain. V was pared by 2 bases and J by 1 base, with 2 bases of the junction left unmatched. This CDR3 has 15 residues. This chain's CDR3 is CASSYTGQGSYEQYF. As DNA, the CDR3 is TGTGCCAGCAGTTACACGGGACAGGGGTCCTACGAGCAGTACTTC.

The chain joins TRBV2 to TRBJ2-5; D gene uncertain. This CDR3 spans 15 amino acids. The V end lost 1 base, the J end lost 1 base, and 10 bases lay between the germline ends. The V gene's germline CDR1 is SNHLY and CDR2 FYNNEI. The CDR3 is CASSEGTAAQETQYF. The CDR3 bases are TGTGCCAGCAGTGAAGGTACGGCGGCCCAAGAGACCCAGTACTTC.

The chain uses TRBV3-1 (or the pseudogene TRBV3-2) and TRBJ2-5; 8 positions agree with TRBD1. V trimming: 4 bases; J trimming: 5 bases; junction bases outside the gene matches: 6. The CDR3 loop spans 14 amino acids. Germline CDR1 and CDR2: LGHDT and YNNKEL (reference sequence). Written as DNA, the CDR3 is TGTGCCAGCAGCCCAGGGACAGGCGGGGAGACCCAGTACTTC. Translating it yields CASSPGTGGETQYF.

In DNA, the CDR3 is TGTGCCAGCAGCTTTCTGTTGAATTCACCCCTCCACTTT. This translates into CASSFLLNSPLHF. V is TRBV7-3 and J is TRBJ1-6; D unclear. Germline V gene lookup returns CDR1 SGHTA and CDR2 FQGTGA. The CDR3 spans 13 residues. The V gene lost 3 bases and the J gene lost 7 bases, with 7 bases spanning the gap.

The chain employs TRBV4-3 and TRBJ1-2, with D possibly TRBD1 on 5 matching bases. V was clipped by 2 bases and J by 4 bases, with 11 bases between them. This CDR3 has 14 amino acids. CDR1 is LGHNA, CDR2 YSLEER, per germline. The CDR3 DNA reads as TGCGCCAGCAGCCAAATCGGGGGTCCCTATGGCTACACCTTC. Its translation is CASSQIGGPYGYTF.

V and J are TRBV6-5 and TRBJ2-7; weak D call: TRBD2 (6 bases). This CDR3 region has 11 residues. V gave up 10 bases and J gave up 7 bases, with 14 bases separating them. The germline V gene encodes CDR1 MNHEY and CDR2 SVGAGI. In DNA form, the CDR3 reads TGTGCCATCTCAGGTGGGGGGGAGCAGTACTTC. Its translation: CAISGGGEQYF.

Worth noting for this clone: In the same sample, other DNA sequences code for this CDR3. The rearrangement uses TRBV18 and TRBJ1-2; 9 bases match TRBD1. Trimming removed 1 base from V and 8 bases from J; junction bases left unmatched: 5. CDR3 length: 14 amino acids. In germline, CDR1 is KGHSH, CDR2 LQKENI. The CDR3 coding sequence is TGTGCCAGCTCACCACTAGGACAGGGGAACGGCTACACCTTC. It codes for CASSPLGQGNGYTF.

DNA for the CDR3: TGTGCCAGCAGTTTCGACAGGGTTAGCAATCAGCCCCAGCATTTT. As protein: CASSFDRVSNQPQHF. J is TRBJ1-5 and V is TRBV27; 7 positions match TRBD1. CDR3 size: 15 residues. CDR1 is MNHEY, CDR2 SMNVEV, per germline (reference sequence). The J segment lost 0 bases and the V segment lost 3 bases, leaving 2 bases of the junction unmatched.

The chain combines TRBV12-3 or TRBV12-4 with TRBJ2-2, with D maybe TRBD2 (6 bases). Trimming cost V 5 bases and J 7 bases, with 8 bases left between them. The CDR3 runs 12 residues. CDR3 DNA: TGTGCCAGCAGTCGACTAGTCGGGGAGCTGTTTTTT. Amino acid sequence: CASSRLVGELFF.

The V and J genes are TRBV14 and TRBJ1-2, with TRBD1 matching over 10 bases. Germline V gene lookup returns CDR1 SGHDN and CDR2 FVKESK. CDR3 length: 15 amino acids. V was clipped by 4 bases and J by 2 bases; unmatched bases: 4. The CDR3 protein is CASSPLGQGNYGYTF. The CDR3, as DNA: TGTGCCAGCAGCCCTCTGGGACAGGGGAACTATGGCTACACCTTC.

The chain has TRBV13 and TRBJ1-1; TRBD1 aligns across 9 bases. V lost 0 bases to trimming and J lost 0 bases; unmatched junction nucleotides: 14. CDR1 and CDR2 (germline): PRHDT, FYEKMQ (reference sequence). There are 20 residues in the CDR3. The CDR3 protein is CASSLGLGGTGFNMNTEAFF. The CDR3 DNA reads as TGTGCCAGCAGCTTAGGCCTAGGCGGGACAGGGTTTAATATGAACACTGAAGCTTTCTTT.

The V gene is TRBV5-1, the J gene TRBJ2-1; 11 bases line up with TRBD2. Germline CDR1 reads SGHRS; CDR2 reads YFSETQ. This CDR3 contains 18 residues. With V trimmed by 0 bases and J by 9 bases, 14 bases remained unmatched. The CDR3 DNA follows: TGCGCCAGCAGCTTGGCGCCGACCGGGACTAGCGGTCCAGGTGAGCAGTTCTTC. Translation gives CASSLAPTGTSGPGEQFF.

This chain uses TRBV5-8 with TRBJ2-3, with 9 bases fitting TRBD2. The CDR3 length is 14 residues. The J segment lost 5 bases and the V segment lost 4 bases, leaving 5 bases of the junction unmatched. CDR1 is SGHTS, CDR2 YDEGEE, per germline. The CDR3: CASSPGLARDTQYF. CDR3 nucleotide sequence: TGTGCCAGCAGCCCGGGACTAGCACGAGATACGCAGTATTTT.

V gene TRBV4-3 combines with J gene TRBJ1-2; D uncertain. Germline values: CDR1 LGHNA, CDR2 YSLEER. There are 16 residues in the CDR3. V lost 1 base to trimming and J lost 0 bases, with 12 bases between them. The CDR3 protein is CASSQGPLTSNYGYTF. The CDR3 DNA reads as TGCGCCAGCAGCCAAGGGCCGCTCACCTCTAACTATGGCTACACCTTC.

The CDR3 spells CASSTGTGDTGELFF. In DNA, the CDR3 is TGTGCCAGCAGCACCGGGACAGGGGACACCGGGGAGCTGTTTTTT. V gene TRBV6-5 combines with J gene TRBJ2-2, with TRBD1 identical over 10 bases. Germline assignment: CDR1 MNHEY and CDR2 SVGAGI. There are 15 residues in the CDR3. The V and J ends lost 6 bases and 3 bases, in that order; junction bases with no gene match: 4.

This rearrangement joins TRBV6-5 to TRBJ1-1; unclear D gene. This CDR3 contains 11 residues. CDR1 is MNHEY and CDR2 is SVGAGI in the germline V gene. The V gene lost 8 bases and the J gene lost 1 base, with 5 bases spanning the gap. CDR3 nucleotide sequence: TGTGCCAGCGGAGGGAACACTGAAGCTTTCTTT. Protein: CASGGNTEAFF.

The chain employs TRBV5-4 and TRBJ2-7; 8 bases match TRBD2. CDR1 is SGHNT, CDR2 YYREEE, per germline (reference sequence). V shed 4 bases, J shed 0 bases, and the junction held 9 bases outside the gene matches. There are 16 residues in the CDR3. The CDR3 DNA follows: TGTGCCAGCAGCCCAATAGCGGGAAGTAGCTCCTACGAGCAGTACTTC. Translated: CASSPIAGSSSYEQYF. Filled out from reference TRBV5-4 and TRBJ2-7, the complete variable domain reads ETGVTQSPTHLIKTRGQQVTLRCSSQSGHNTVSWYQQALGQGPQFIFQYYREEENGRGNFPPRFSGLQFPNYSSELNVNALELDDSALYLCASSPIAGSSSYEQYFGPGTRLTVT.

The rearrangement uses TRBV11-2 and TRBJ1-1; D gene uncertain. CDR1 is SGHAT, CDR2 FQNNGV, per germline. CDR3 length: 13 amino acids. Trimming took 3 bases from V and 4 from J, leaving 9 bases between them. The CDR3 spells CASSFASGTEAFF. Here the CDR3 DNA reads TGTGCCAGCAGCTTTGCCAGTGGCACTGAAGCTTTCTTT.

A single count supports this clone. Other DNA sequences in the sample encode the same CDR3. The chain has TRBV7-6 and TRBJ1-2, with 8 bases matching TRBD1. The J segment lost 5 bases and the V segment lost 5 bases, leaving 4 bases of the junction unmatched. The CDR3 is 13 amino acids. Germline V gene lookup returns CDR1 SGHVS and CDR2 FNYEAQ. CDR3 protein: CASSPGQGYGYTF. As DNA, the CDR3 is TGTGCCAGCAGCCCCGGACAGGGATATGGCTACACCTTC.

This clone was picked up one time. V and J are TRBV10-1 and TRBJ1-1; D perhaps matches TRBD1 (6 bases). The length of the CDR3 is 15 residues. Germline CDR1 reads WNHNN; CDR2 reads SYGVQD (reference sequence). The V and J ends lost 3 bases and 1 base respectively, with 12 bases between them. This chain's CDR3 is CASSEAGAQNTEAFF. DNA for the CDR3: TGCGCCAGCAGTGAAGCAGGGGCACAGAACACTGAAGCTTTCTTT.

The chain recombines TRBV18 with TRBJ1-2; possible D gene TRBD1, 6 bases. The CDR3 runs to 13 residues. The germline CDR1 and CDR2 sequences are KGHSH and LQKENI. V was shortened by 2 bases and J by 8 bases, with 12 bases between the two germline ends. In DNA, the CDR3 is TGTGCCAGCTCACCAGGGACATCTTCAGGCTACACCTTC. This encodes CASSPGTSSGYTF.